This T cell receptor (beta chain) was sequenced during a study of T cell clones after liver transplantation. The assay was immunoSEQ multiplex PCR, and TCRdb's table has in-frame clones only and misses some. Here the sample spans 75,000 to 95,000 clones, approximately 87% being singletons. The CDR3 consists of 14 residues. Per the germline V gene, CDR1 is SGHTA and CDR2 is FQGTGA. The V end was cut by 1 base, the J end by 1 base, with 7 bases between. Study-level findings and limits: Post-transplant time points were not standardized, so conclusions are preliminary.

This clone turned up a few times. Its antigen is unknown. The chain combines TRBV7-3 with TRBJ1-1; D gene ambiguous. The TCR originated in a human patient who received a liver transplant. Some T cells may arise from the graft donor. Sample: CD4+ T cells from blood, taken at the 22-month timepoint. The CDR3 is CASSLNPENTEAFF. The DNA for the CDR3 is TGTGCCAGCAGCTTAAACCCGGAGAACACTGAAGCTTTCTTT.